Listed here are 27 T cell receptor beta chains from one sample, sequenced in a study of blood T cell repertoires in COVID-19. Sequencing was performed with immunoSEQ multiplex PCR; in TCRdb, only in-frame clones are kept and a portion is missing. The sample lists 270,000 or so clones; around 81% were seen once. The sample taken for sequencing was peripheral blood. The receptor set was obtained from a woman aged 60-75 years with active or convalescent COVID-19.

V is TRBV7-8 and J is TRBJ1-2, with D unclear. The CDR3 has 8 amino acids. Germline values: CDR1 SGHVS, CDR2 FQNEAQ. The ends were cut back, 5 bases at V and 11 bases at J, with 3 bases in the middle. The CDR3 DNA reads as TGTGCCAGCAGCCCTTACACCTTC. The encoded protein is CASSPYTF.

V usage is TRBV6-5 and J usage is TRBJ1-2, with 9 bases aligning to TRBD1. CDR3 length equals 14 residues. The ends lost 5 bases at V and 2 bases at J; junction bases unmatched: 3. Germline V gives CDR1 MNHEY, CDR2 SVGAGI. CDR3 region: CASSMDRGNYGYTF. The CDR3 DNA is TGTGCCAGCAGTATGGACAGGGGAAACTATGGCTACACCTTC.

CDR3 loop: CASSPVKGGYNEQFF. In nucleotides, the CDR3 is TGTGCCAGCAGTCCCGTTAAAGGGGGCTACAATGAGCAGTTCTTC. The genes are TRBV27 and TRBJ2-1; possible D gene TRBD1, 6 bases. Germline loops: CDR1 MNHEY, CDR2 SMNVEV (reference sequence). CDR3 length equals 15 residues. The V end was cut by 5 bases, the J end by 3 bases, with 14 bases between.

This clone came up many times. Other nucleotide sequences in the sample specify the same CDR3. The CDR3 protein is CASSPGRGQTQYF. CDR3 DNA: TGTGCCAGCAGCCCAGGGCGGGGACAGACCCAGTACTTC. The chain combines TRBV5-6 with TRBJ2-5; D is perhaps TRBD2 (6 bases). Per germline, CDR1 SGHDT and CDR2 YYEEEE. The CDR3 sequence is 13 residues long. V was pared by 4 bases and J by 6 bases, with 13 bases between.

The chain employs TRBV5-1 and TRBJ1-4, with TRBD1 as a possible D gene (5 bases). The CDR3 is made up of 14 amino acids. V was pared by 3 bases and J by 3 bases, with 9 bases between. Germline CDR1 and CDR2: SGHRS and YFSETQ. CDR3 DNA: TGCGCCAGCAGCTCAGGGTCTTCTAATGAAAAACTGTTTTTT. Its translation: CASSSGSSNEKLFF. Together with reference TRBV5-1 and TRBJ1-4, the CDR3 gives the full variable domain: KAGVTQTPRYLIKTRGQQVTLSCSPISGHRSVSWYQQTPGQGLQFLFEYFSETQRNKGNFPGRFSGRQFSNSRSEMNVSTLELGDSALYLCASSSGSSNEKLFFGSGTQLSVL.

The rearrangement uses TRBV9 and TRBJ1-2, with 7 bases fitting TRBD1. V was clipped by 3 bases and J by 1 base; unmatched bases: 6. CDR3 length: 15 residues. CDR1 SGDLS and CDR2 YYNGEE come from the germline V gene. The CDR3 loop is CASSDRQGNNYGYTF. CDR3 DNA sequence: TGTGCCAGCAGCGACCGACAGGGAAATAACTATGGCTACACCTTC.

This chain connects TRBV5-1 to TRBJ2-6; perhaps TRBD1 as D (5 bases). V was pared by 0 bases and J by 0 bases, with 7 bases between. This CDR3 has 16 amino acids. The V gene's germline CDR1 is SGHRS and CDR2 YFSETQ. The CDR3 loop is CASSLGQSSGANVLTF. DNA of the CDR3: TGCGCCAGCAGCTTGGGACAGAGCTCTGGGGCCAACGTCCTGACTTTC. Supplemented by reference TRBV5-1 and TRBJ2-6, the full variable domain reads KAGVTQTPRYLIKTRGQQVTLSCSPISGHRSVSWYQQTPGQGLQFLFEYFSETQRNKGNFPGRFSGRQFSNSRSEMNVSTLELGDSALYLCASSLGQSSGANVLTFGAGSRLTVL.

The rearrangement links TRBV15 to TRBJ1-1; D is undetermined. V shed 2 bases and J shed 1 base, with 11 bases lying between them. This CDR3 is 15 amino acids long. Germline values: CDR1 LNHNV, CDR2 YYDKDF (reference sequence). CDR3 residues: CATSRSTPGNTEAFF. Written as DNA, the CDR3 is TGTGCCACCAGCAGATCCACCCCGGGGAACACTGAAGCTTTCTTT.

V is TRBV9 and J is TRBJ2-6, with 9 bases fitting TRBD1. The CDR3 extends over 19 amino acids. Trimming removed 2 bases from V and 2 bases from J; junction bases left unmatched: 11. CDR1 is SGDLS and CDR2 is YYNGEE in the germline V gene. The CDR3 nucleotides read TGTGCCAGCAGCGTCGCGGTCAGGACAGGGGTAACTGGGGCCAACGTCCTGACTTTC. This translates into CASSVAVRTGVTGANVLTF.

The V and J genes are TRBV13 and TRBJ1-2, with no clear D. In germline, CDR1 is PRHDT, CDR2 FYEKMQ (reference sequence). The ends were cut back, 3 bases at V and 2 bases at J, with 7 bases in the middle. The CDR3 has 13 residues. CDR3 amino acids: CASSLFRNYGYTF. The CDR3 DNA is TGTGCCAGCAGCTTGTTTAGAAACTATGGCTACACCTTC.

The chain is built from TRBV5-4 and TRBJ1-2; no firm D call. The germline CDR1 and CDR2 sequences are SGHNT and YYREEE (reference sequence). This CDR3 is 13 amino acids long. V was shortened by 4 bases and J by 2 bases, with 9 bases between the two germline ends. Here the CDR3 reads CASSPDINYGYTF. The CDR3 coding sequence is TGTGCCAGCAGCCCAGACATAAACTATGGCTACACCTTC.

The chain couples TRBV10-3 to TRBJ2-5; 8 nucleotides align to TRBD2. Germline-derived CDR1 and CDR2 are ENHRY and SYGVKD. Losses at the gene ends were 6 bases for V and 5 bases for J; bases not matched to a gene: 2. The CDR3 runs to 12 residues. The CDR3 region is CAIRTSVETQYF. The CDR3 DNA is TGTGCCATCAGGACTAGCGTCGAGACCCAGTACTTC.

A word on this clone: Other DNA sequences within the sample encode an identical CDR3. The rearrangement joins TRBV19 to TRBJ2-7; TRBD1 is a possible D gene (5 bases). V gave up 2 bases and J gave up 3 bases, with 8 bases separating them. Per the germline V gene, CDR1 is LNHDA and CDR2 is SQIVND (reference sequence). The CDR3 runs to 13 residues. CDR3 protein: CASSITGGYEQYF. The CDR3 DNA sequence: TGTGCCAGTAGTATAACAGGTGGCTACGAGCAGTACTTC.

The chain combines TRBV9 with TRBJ1-1; possible D gene TRBD1, 6 bases. The CDR3 is made up of 16 amino acids. Germline V gene sequence: CDR1 SGDLS, CDR2 YYNGEE. V was trimmed by 0 bases and J by 4 bases, leaving 16 bases between them. The CDR3 region has the DNA TGTGCCAGCAGCGTAGGAGCGACAGGTTTTAGCACTGAAGCTTTCTTT. Translating it yields CASSVGATGFSTEAFF.

This clone was recorded a few times. This chain joins TRBV5-1 and TRBJ1-2; possibly TRBD1 for D (6 bases). V shed 0 bases and J shed 1 base, with 10 bases lying between them. This CDR3 has 15 residues. Germline V gene data show CDR1 as SGHRS and CDR2 as YFSETQ. The CDR3 DNA reads TGCGCCAGCAGCTTGGTGGCAGGGGATAACTATGGCTACACCTTC. This sequence encodes CASSLVAGDNYGYTF.

The chain has TRBV12-5 and TRBJ2-1; 7 nucleotides line up with TRBD1. The CDR3 has 13 amino acids. Losses at the gene ends were 6 bases for V and 5 bases for J; bases not matched to a gene: 4. Germline V gives CDR1 LGHNT, CDR2 FRNRAP. CDR3 coding DNA: TGTGCTAGTGGGACAGGGAGAGACAATGAGCAGTTCTTC. Translation: CASGTGRDNEQFF.

This clone turned up a few times. The chain couples TRBV18 to TRBJ2-5, with 10 nucleotides matching TRBD1. The CDR3 contains 16 residues. The V and J ends lost 3 bases and 7 bases, in that order; junction bases with no gene match: 11. Germline CDR1 reads KGHSH; CDR2 reads LQKENI. The DNA for the CDR3 is TGTGCCAGCTCACCTGCCCAAGACAGGGGGCGGGTGACCCAGTACTTC. It is translated as CASSPAQDRGRVTQYF.

This clone came up a few times. The gene calls are TRBV9 and TRBJ2-3, with D possibly matching TRBD2 (6 bases). This CDR3 region has 15 residues. V lost 4 bases and J 1 base, leaving 13 bases between the germline ends. Per the germline V gene, CDR1 is SGDLS and CDR2 is YYNGEE. CDR3 loop: CASSLGTGGTDTQYF. In nucleotides, the CDR3 is TGTGCCAGCAGCCTTGGAACGGGGGGCACAGATACGCAGTATTTT.

The J gene is TRBJ2-3, the V gene TRBV4-2, with 10 bases fitting TRBD2. The junction had 2 bases not matched to a gene; V was cut back by 1 base and J by 4 bases. This CDR3 comprises 15 residues. Germline values: CDR1 LGHNA, CDR2 YNFKEQ. The CDR3 DNA reads TGTGCCAGCAGCCAAGCTCTAGCGGGGGCAGATACGCAGTATTTT. Translating it yields CASSQALAGADTQYF.

The chain combines TRBV5-1 with TRBJ2-3; 8 bases agree with TRBD1. The CDR3 is 16 amino acids. Trimming cost V 0 bases and J 2 bases; bases outside gene matches: 5. The V gene's germline CDR1 is SGHRS and CDR2 YFSETQ. CDR3 bases: TGCGCCAGCAGCTTGGGACCGGGACAGGTCACAGATACGCAGTATTTT. This translates into CASSLGPGQVTDTQYF.

The count of this clone is one. The chain recombines TRBV19 with TRBJ1-1; no clear D. Germline CDR1 is LNHDA and CDR2 is SQIVND (reference sequence). Trimming stripped 7 bases from V and 3 bases from J, with 15 bases between. The CDR3 contains 14 residues. Written as DNA, the CDR3 is TGTGCCAGTAAGTTCTCGTACGGGGACACTGAAGCTTTCTTT. Amino acid sequence: CASKFSYGDTEAFF.

V is TRBV3-1 (or the pseudogene TRBV3-2) and J is TRBJ2-7; 10 positions match TRBD2. The V segment lost 0 bases and the J segment 5 bases; nucleotides outside the gene matches: 10. The CDR3 extends over 17 amino acids. CDR1 and CDR2 from the germline V gene are LGHDT and YNNKEL (reference sequence). As DNA, the CDR3 is TGTGCCAGCAGCCAAGAAGCGAGCGGGGGGGCCGAGGACGAGCAGTACTTC. This encodes CASSQEASGGAEDEQYF.

This sequence joins TRBV9 and TRBJ2-2, with D possibly being TRBD1 (7 bases). Germline CDR1 SGDLS, CDR2 YYNGEE. V lost 5 bases and J lost 4, with 9 bases in between. The CDR3 is 13 amino acids. The CDR3 is CASRQGGTGELFF. CDR3 sequence (DNA): TGTGCCAGCAGGCAGGGGGGCACCGGGGAGCTGTTTTTT.

The CDR3, as DNA: TGTGCCATCATGACTAGCGGGGGGAATAGCACAGATACGCAGTATTTT. Amino acids: CAIMTSGGNSTDTQYF. The chain recombines TRBV10-3 with TRBJ2-3; 13 bases map to TRBD2. V was clipped by 7 bases and J by 0 bases; unmatched bases: 4. Germline CDR1 and CDR2: ENHRY and SYGVKD. The CDR3 has 16 residues.

The rearrangement links TRBV5-4 to TRBJ1-1, with D tentatively TRBD1 (5 bases). CDR1 is SGHNT, CDR2 YYREEE, per germline (reference sequence). The V gene lost 7 bases and the J gene lost 1 base, with 20 bases spanning the gap. CDR3 size: 16 residues. The CDR3: CASGVGKGRGNTEAFF. In DNA form, the CDR3 reads TGTGCCAGCGGTGTGGGCAAGGGGAGGGGGAACACTGAAGCTTTCTTT.

This clone came up a few times. The chain joins TRBV29-1 to TRBJ1-1, with D maybe TRBD1 (6 bases). V was pared by 2 bases and J by 5 bases, with 12 bases between. This CDR3 spans 13 amino acids. Germline V gives CDR1 SQVTM, CDR2 ANQGSEA. DNA for the CDR3: TGCAGCGTTGAATCAGGGGTGGAGACTGAAGCTTTCTTT. Translation: CSVESGVETEAFF.

The V call is TRBV9, the J call TRBJ1-1, with D unclear. The germline CDR1 and CDR2 sequences are SGDLS and YYNGEE. The CDR3 extends over 14 amino acids. Between the trimmed V and J ends, which lost 1 base and 3 bases, there was a span of 10 bases. CDR3 sequence: CASSVTGIDTEAFF. As DNA, the CDR3 is TGTGCCAGCAGCGTAACGGGAATCGACACTGAAGCTTTCTTT.